These 27 T cell receptor beta chains share one sample of origin, sequenced in a study of blood T cell repertoires in COVID-19. Method: immunoSEQ multiplex PCR; TCRdb's copy keeps in-frame clones and lacks some. The sample includes roughly 200,000 clones, around nine tenths of them seen just once. Sample: peripheral blood. These receptors all come from a man aged 45 to 65 with COVID-19, enrolled during active disease.

CDR3 DNA: TGTGCCAGTAGTATCGGTAGCGGGAGCTACAATGAGCAGTTCTTC. It specifies CASSIGSGSYNEQFF. The V gene is TRBV19, the J gene TRBJ2-1; 9 bases map to TRBD2. The CDR3 runs 15 residues. V shed 3 bases and J 3 bases; nucleotides not matched to a gene: 3. Germline V CDR1 and CDR2: LNHDA, SQIVND (reference sequence).

The chain recombines TRBV6-6 with TRBJ2-3; 7 positions agree with TRBD2. The CDR3 runs 16 residues. Germline V gene sequence: CDR1 MNHNY, CDR2 SVGAGI (reference sequence). V lost 5 bases, J lost 0 bases, and 8 bases stayed unmatched. Here the CDR3 DNA reads TGTGCCAGCAGTGTACCTAGCGGAACTAGCACAGATACGCAGTATTTT. Residues: CASSVPSGTSTDTQYF.

This rearrangement joins TRBV6-6 to TRBJ1-1; TRBD1 aligns across 11 bases. Germline V gene sequence: CDR1 MNHNY, CDR2 SVGAGI (reference sequence). CDR3 length: 15 amino acids. V trimming: 0 bases; J trimming: 3 bases; junction bases outside the gene matches: 0. CDR3 DNA sequence: TGTGCCAGCAGTTACTCGGGACAGGGGGACACTGAAGCTTTCTTT. Translated, it gives CASSYSGQGDTEAFF.

The gene calls are TRBV4-2 and TRBJ2-1, with TRBD2 matching 12 bases. Unmatched junction bases numbered 7, after V lost 6 bases and J lost 1 base. The germline V gene has CDR1 LGHNA and CDR2 YNFKEQ. The CDR3 sequence is 17 residues long. CDR3 DNA: TGTGCCAGCAGTCAACGACTAGCGGGAGATTCCTACAATGAGCAGTTCTTC. The encoded protein is CASSQRLAGDSYNEQFF.

This clone has a handful of counts. The rearrangement uses TRBV19 and TRBJ2-3; 13 bases are a match to TRBD2. Germline trimming cut 7 bases from V and 4 bases from J; bases unmatched to any gene: 11. CDR3 length equals 17 residues. Germline values: CDR1 LNHDA, CDR2 SQIVND (reference sequence). The CDR3 DNA is TGTGCCAGTAACAAGCTGGGACTAGCGGGGCCCCCAGATACGCAGTATTTT. It is translated as CASNKLGLAGPPDTQYF.

The chain joins TRBV5-5 to TRBJ1-2, with 7 bases matching TRBD1. V was pared by 4 bases and J by 1 base, with 7 bases of the junction left unmatched. The CDR3 contains 15 residues. Germline CDR1 is SGHKS and CDR2 is YYEKEE (reference sequence). The CDR3 bases are TGTGCCAGCAGCAAGGGACAGCTCGATAACTATGGCTACACCTTC. It translates to CASSKGQLDNYGYTF.

V usage is TRBV7-2 and J usage is TRBJ2-3, with a weak D call TRBD2 (5 bases). The CDR3 has 15 amino acids. Germline CDR1 reads SGHTA; CDR2 reads FQGNSA. Trimming removed 1 base from V and 0 bases from J, with 8 bases in between. The DNA of the CDR3 is TGTGCCAGCAGCTTAGTTAGCGTGAGCACAGATACGCAGTATTTT. This sequence encodes CASSLVSVSTDTQYF.

The CDR3 DNA reads TGTGCCATCAGTGGGACAGGCTTTGAAGCTTTCTTT. This encodes CAISGTGFEAFF. This chain joins TRBV10-3 and TRBJ1-1; 7 nucleotides align to TRBD1. This CDR3 comprises 12 residues. With 4 bases clipped from V and 7 bases from J, the junction kept 3 bases outside the gene matches. CDR1 ENHRY and CDR2 SYGVKD come from the germline V gene.

There are a few counts of this clone. This chain joins TRBV12-5 and TRBJ2-5; perhaps TRBD1 as D (5 bases). There are 14 residues in the CDR3. V was cut by 3 bases and J by 2 bases, with 10 bases left in between. Germline values: CDR1 LGHNT, CDR2 FRNRAP. The CDR3 here is CASGLDDRQETQYF. CDR3 nucleotides: TGTGCTAGTGGTTTAGACGACAGACAAGAGACCCAGTACTTC.

The chain has TRBV7-2 and TRBJ1-1; weak D call: TRBD1 (5 bases). This CDR3 is 14 amino acids long. Germline V gene sequence: CDR1 SGHTA, CDR2 FQGNSA. Deletions cut 0 bases from V and 12 bases from J, with 17 bases between. DNA of the CDR3: TGTGCCAGCAGCTTAGCGGTGGGGCCCCGGGTTCCTTTCTTT. Protein sequence: CASSLAVGPRVPFF.

CDR3 DNA sequence: TGTGCCACCAGTGATCGGGGAAAAGAGACCCAGTACTTC. It translates to CATSDRGKETQYF. The gene calls are TRBV24-1 and TRBJ2-5; TRBD2 is a possible D gene (5 bases). Germline assignment: CDR1 KGHDR and CDR2 SFDVKD. Trimming cost V 3 bases and J 3 bases, with 7 bases left between them. The CDR3 has 13 amino acids.

This clone has a handful of counts. The V gene is TRBV4-1, the J gene TRBJ1-6, with D tentatively TRBD1 (6 bases). Germline-derived CDR1 and CDR2 are MGHRA and YSYEKL. This CDR3 contains 14 residues. V shed 1 base and J shed 10 bases, with 11 bases lying between them. DNA for the CDR3: TGCGCCAGCAGCCAAGCCGGGACATACTCACCCCTCCACTTT. It specifies CASSQAGTYSPLHF.

The chain recombines TRBV4-3 with TRBJ2-3; the D gene is possibly TRBD2 (5 bases). V was shortened by 4 bases and J by 2 bases, with 16 bases between the two germline ends. CDR1 and CDR2 from the germline V gene are LGHNA and YSLEER. The CDR3 spans 16 residues. DNA of the CDR3: TGCGCCAGCAGCCCCGCAACGACTACCCTCACAGATACGCAGTATTTT. This gives the protein CASSPATTTLTDTQYF.

This chain links TRBV5-8 with TRBJ2-3; 8 bases are shared with TRBD1. This CDR3 region has 16 residues. V dropped 0 bases and J dropped 9; count of bases not matched to a gene: 12. The V gene's germline CDR1 is SGHTS and CDR2 YDEGEE. The CDR3 loop reads CASSLASGGSHKTQYF. CDR3 bases: TGTGCCAGCAGCTTGGCGTCAGGGGGCTCCCATAAGACGCAGTATTTT.

The chain combines TRBV6-5 with TRBJ2-1; 11 bases map to TRBD2. With V trimmed by 4 bases and J by 9 bases, 2 bases remained unmatched. The CDR3 has 13 residues. Germline CDR1 is MNHEY and CDR2 is SVGAGI. The CDR3 reads CASSLGLAVEQFF. The CDR3 bases are TGTGCCAGCAGTTTGGGACTAGCGGTTGAGCAGTTCTTC.

J is TRBJ1-5 and V is TRBV24-1; 8 bases line up with TRBD1. J was trimmed by 4 bases and V by 7 bases; bases with no gene match: 2. The V gene's germline CDR1 is KGHDR and CDR2 SFDVKD. The CDR3 is 13 residues long. The CDR3 here is CATSRDRNQPQHF. The DNA for the CDR3 is TGTGCCACCAGCCGGGACAGGAATCAGCCCCAGCATTTT.

V is TRBV28 and J is TRBJ1-1; D call uncertain. The CDR3 is 12 residues long. V was trimmed by 6 bases and J by 7 bases, leaving 12 bases between them. Germline lookup yields CDR1 MDHEN and CDR2 SYDVKM. CDR3 loop: CASRRLPLEAFF. DNA for the CDR3: TGTGCCAGCAGGCGACTCCCCCTTGAAGCTTTCTTT.

The V gene is TRBV19, the J gene TRBJ2-7; 8 bases are shared with TRBD1. Germline V gene sequence: CDR1 LNHDA, CDR2 SQIVND (reference sequence). The CDR3 is 14 residues long. J gave up 2 bases and V 5 bases, and 5 bases lay outside the gene matches. The CDR3 coding sequence is TGTGCCAGTAGTGCGGGACAGGTGGCCTACGAGCAGTACTTC. Translation: CASSAGQVAYEQYF.

The genes are TRBV6-5 and TRBJ2-7; 7 bases map to TRBD1. Germline CDR1 and CDR2: MNHEY and SVGAGI. This CDR3 is 13 amino acids long. V was clipped by 6 bases and J by 5 bases; unmatched bases: 7. The chain's CDR3 is CASSHRGFNEQYF. CDR3 in DNA: TGTGCCAGCAGCCACAGGGGTTTCAACGAGCAGTACTTC.

The J gene is TRBJ1-4, the V gene TRBV5-4; D is perhaps TRBD1 (5 bases). This CDR3 region has 16 residues. CDR1 and CDR2 (germline): SGHNT, YYREEE (reference sequence). V lost 0 bases and J 1 base, leaving 10 bases between the germline ends. The CDR3 region is CASSLGGGGTNEKLFF. In nucleotides, the CDR3 is TGTGCCAGCAGCTTGGGGGGGGGTGGAACTAATGAAAAACTGTTTTTT. The full variable domain, with the rest looked up from reference TRBV5-4 and TRBJ1-4, is ETGVTQSPTHLIKTRGQQVTLRCSSQSGHNTVSWYQQALGQGPQFIFQYYREEENGRGNFPPRFSGLQFPNYSSELNVNALELDDSALYLCASSLGGGGTNEKLFFGSGTQLSVL.

As for this clone: One junction end does not reproduce the germline sequence, and a read error may be involved. This sample also contains other DNA sequences that code for the same CDR3. CDR3 bases: TGTGCTAGCAGCTTAGCGGAAGCGGATACGCAGTATTTT. It translates to CASSLAEADTQYF. This rearrangement joins TRBV7-7 to TRBJ2-3, with TRBD2 as a possible D gene (6 bases). The CDR3 runs 13 residues. The germline gives CDR1 SSHAT, CDR2 FNYEAQ (reference sequence).

The chain links TRBV9 to TRBJ1-1, with 8 bases matching TRBD1. CDR1 is SGDLS and CDR2 is YYNGEE in the germline V gene. The CDR3 contains 15 residues. V lost 3 bases and J lost 5; bases outside the gene matches: 9. The CDR3 sequence is CASSDHQGAGTEAFF. The CDR3 bases are TGTGCCAGCAGCGACCACCAGGGGGCTGGAACTGAAGCTTTCTTT.

This chain joins TRBV7-2 and TRBJ2-4; D possibly corresponds to TRBD1 (5 bases). Germline CDR1 is SGHTA and CDR2 is FQGNSA. V was clipped by 4 bases and J by 11 bases, with 12 bases between them. This CDR3 comprises 12 residues. The CDR3 DNA follows: TGTGCCAGCAGCTCTCAGGGCAACTTTCAGTACTTC. This encodes CASSSQGNFQYF.

This chain joins TRBV30 and TRBJ1-5; 7 bases are a match to TRBD1. The CDR3 covers 15 residues. V dropped 5 bases and J dropped 2; count of bases not matched to a gene: 9. Germline CDR1 is GTSNPN and CDR2 is SVGIG (reference sequence). The CDR3 here is CAWGTGAWGNQPQHF. CDR3 in DNA: TGTGCCTGGGGAACAGGGGCTTGGGGCAATCAGCCCCAGCATTTT.

Here the CDR3 DNA reads TGTGCCAGCAGCTTGGGACGACTACCGATTTGGGAGCAGTTCTTC. Protein product: CASSLGRLPIWEQFF. This sequence joins TRBV5-6 and TRBJ2-1; the D gene is possibly TRBD2 (5 bases). Trimming removed 0 bases at V and 10 bases at J, with 17 bases between. The CDR3 totals 15 residues. Germline CDR1 is SGHDT and CDR2 is YYEEEE.

The chain couples TRBV5-4 to TRBJ2-7, with D perhaps TRBD2 (6 bases). Germline V gene data show CDR1 as SGHNT and CDR2 as YYREEE (reference sequence). The V end was cut by 4 bases, the J end by 3 bases, with 8 bases between. This CDR3 is 12 amino acids long. The CDR3 DNA reads as TGTGCCAGCAGCCCGGGACTCTACGAGCAGTACTTC. It is translated as CASSPGLYEQYF.

This sequence joins TRBV3-1 (or the pseudogene TRBV3-2) and TRBJ1-5; TRBD1 matches 8 bases. This CDR3 is built from 17 residues. Germline V gene lookup returns CDR1 LGHDT and CDR2 YNNKEL (reference sequence). V dropped 4 bases and J dropped 5; count of bases not matched to a gene: 13. This CDR3 is CASSPLGVRGPYQPQHF. The CDR3 region has the DNA TGTGCCAGCAGCCCACTAGGAGTCAGGGGGCCCTATCAGCCCCAGCATTTT.